The 27 T cell receptor beta chains given below trace back to one sample, sequenced in a study of T-cell memory formation after mild COVID-19. Via MiXCR, TCRdb re-called the 5' RACE reads, giving one row per CDR3 protein. The repertoire includes hundreds of thousands of distinct CDR3 sequences, roughly 18% of them detected once, and around 12% sits in the top ten. The sample taken for sequencing was PBMCs or a T cell subset sorted from them (not recorded which). Source of these receptors: an adult woman who had mild COVID-19 (a few samples of this study predate the infection). Cell type and time point are not known.

This clonotype was seen ten or more times. The gene calls are TRBV12-3 or TRBV12-4 and TRBJ2-1; 14 bases map to TRBD2. V was clipped by 5 bases and J by 7 bases; unmatched bases: 7. This CDR3 is 16 amino acids long. The CDR3 DNA reads as TGTGCCAGCAGTCGTGGGACTAGCGGGAGTAAGAATGAGCAGTTCTTC. It specifies CASSRGTSGSKNEQFF.

This clonotype was found a few times. V gene TRBV20-1 combines with J gene TRBJ1-4, with 9 bases fitting TRBD1. The CDR3 consists of 15 residues. The V and J ends lost 2 bases and 8 bases, in that order; junction bases with no gene match: 9. From germline, CDR1 is DFQATT and CDR2 SNEGSKA (reference sequence). The CDR3 sequence: CSARQPGQGPEKLFF. Here the CDR3 DNA reads TGCAGTGCTAGACAGCCGGGACAGGGCCCCGAAAAACTGTTTTTT.

This clonotype occurred a few times. This sequence joins TRBV7-9 and TRBJ2-7; maybe TRBD2 (5 bases). The V gene lost 1 base and the J gene lost 1 base, with 14 bases spanning the gap. CDR1 is SEHNR and CDR2 is FQNEAQ in the germline V gene (reference sequence). The CDR3 sequence is 16 residues long. This chain's CDR3 is CASSLGVGKESYEQYF. The CDR3 DNA reads as TGTGCCAGCAGCTTAGGTGTCGGGAAGGAGTCCTACGAGCAGTACTTC.

The chain recombines TRBV27 with TRBJ2-7; possibly TRBD1 for D (5 bases). The germline V gene encodes CDR1 MNHEY and CDR2 SMNVEV (reference sequence). Trimming cost V 8 bases and J 0 bases, with 14 bases left between them. The CDR3 has 14 residues. Here the CDR3 DNA reads TGTGCCAGCGGAACAGGTCCCTACTCCTACGAGCAGTACTTC. Amino acids: CASGTGPYSYEQYF.

The CDR3 DNA follows: TGTGCCTGGAGTGCCAACCCCGGACCTTATGGCTACACCTTC. It specifies CAWSANPGPYGYTF. This chain uses TRBV30 with TRBJ1-2; D gene ambiguous. The CDR3 sequence is 14 residues long. Trimming removed 1 base from V and 5 bases from J, with 14 bases in between. Per the germline V gene, CDR1 is GTSNPN and CDR2 is SVGIG (reference sequence). Full variable domain (remainder filled in from reference TRBV30 and TRBJ1-2): SQTIHQWPATLVQPVGSPLSLECTVEGTSNPNLYWYRQAAGRGLQLLFYSVGIGQISSEVPQNLSASRPQDRQFILSSKKLLLSDSGFYLCAWSANPGPYGYTFGSGTRLTVV.

The chain uses TRBV5-1 and TRBJ2-5; 7 positions agree with TRBD2. Germline CDR1 and CDR2: SGHRS and YFSETQ. V trimming: 3 bases; J trimming: 3 bases; junction bases outside the gene matches: 11. The CDR3 sequence is 16 residues long. Here the CDR3 DNA reads TGCGCCAGCAGCTCTGGCCAGTGGGCGGGGGAAGAGACCCAGTACTTC. This gives the protein CASSSGQWAGEETQYF.

This chain connects TRBV10-3 to TRBJ2-5, with D tentatively TRBD2 (6 bases). The CDR3 is made up of 13 amino acids. Germline CDR1 reads ENHRY; CDR2 reads SYGVKD. Trimming removed 7 bases at V and 3 bases at J, with 12 bases between. This chain's CDR3 is CAIKKRAEETQYF. For the CDR3, the DNA is TGTGCCATCAAGAAGCGGGCGGAAGAGACCCAGTACTTC.

V usage is TRBV12-3 or TRBV12-4 and J usage is TRBJ2-7; D possibly corresponds to TRBD1 (6 bases). Trimming took off 5 bases at V and 1 base at J, with 15 bases between the two ends. The CDR3 loop spans 15 amino acids. CDR3 amino acids: CASSPRTVQSYEQYF. The CDR3 region has the DNA TGTGCCAGCAGTCCGCGGACAGTTCAGTCCTACGAGCAGTACTTC.

The rearrangement links TRBV6-5 to TRBJ2-1; TRBD2 matches 11 bases. Looked up from germline, CDR1 is MNHEY and CDR2 is SVGAGI. The CDR3 loop spans 15 amino acids. J was trimmed by 7 bases and V by 2 bases; bases with no gene match: 4. The CDR3 here is CASSYTASGGNEQFF. CDR3 in DNA: TGTGCCAGCAGTTACACCGCTAGCGGGGGGAATGAGCAGTTCTTC.

This clonotype came up many times. The gene calls are TRBV7-2 and TRBJ1-2, with D perhaps TRBD1 (6 bases). V was shortened by 1 base and J by 0 bases, with 9 bases between the two germline ends. The CDR3 consists of 15 residues. Germline CDR1 reads SGHTA; CDR2 reads FQGNSA. The CDR3, as DNA: TGTGCCAGCAGCTTAGGGACAGCAGCTAACTATGGCTACACCTTC. Its translation is CASSLGTAANYGYTF.

V and J are TRBV4-3 and TRBJ1-1; 8 nucleotides agree with TRBD1. Trimming removed 1 base from V and 4 bases from J; junction bases left unmatched: 2. The length of the CDR3 is 14 residues. Germline CDR1 and CDR2: LGHNA and YSLEER. The CDR3 loop is CASSQADRVTEAFF. CDR3 sequence (DNA): TGCGCCAGCAGCCAAGCGGACAGGGTCACTGAAGCTTTCTTT.

This chain links TRBV6-6 with TRBJ2-1; 11 bases map to TRBD2. The junction had 10 bases not matched to a gene; V was cut back by 6 bases and J by 0 bases. The CDR3 has 18 amino acids. CDR1 and CDR2 (germline): MNHNY, SVGAGI (reference sequence). CDR3 in amino acids: CASRFPTSGASSYNEQFF. Written as DNA, the CDR3 is TGTGCCAGCAGATTCCCGACTAGCGGGGCCAGCTCCTACAATGAGCAGTTCTTC.

The genes are TRBV4-1 and TRBJ2-2, with TRBD1 identical over 9 bases. The CDR3 is 16 residues long. The V gene end was trimmed by 5 bases and the J gene end by 5 bases; junction bases not matched to a gene: 9. The germline gives CDR1 MGHRA, CDR2 YSYEKL. The CDR3 region has the DNA TGCGCCAGCAGCTCCCCCGGGACAGGGTATACCGGGGAGCTGTTTTTT. Its translation: CASSSPGTGYTGELFF.

The V gene is TRBV29-1, the J gene TRBJ2-1; the D call may be TRBD1 or TRBD2 (5 bases each). V was shortened by 1 base and J by 8 bases, with 9 bases between the two germline ends. Germline CDR1 is SQVTM and CDR2 is ANQGSEA. The CDR3 sequence is 12 residues long. The CDR3 spells CSVEAGRHEQFF. The CDR3 region has the DNA TGCAGCGTTGAAGCGGGACGGCATGAGCAGTTCTTC.

Written as DNA, the CDR3 is TGTGCCAGCAGCCCGGGGCCCGGCATCTCCTACGAGCAGTACTTC. Translated: CASSPGPGISYEQYF. This chain connects TRBV7-2 to TRBJ2-7; either TRBD1 or TRBD2 may supply D (5 bases each). There are 15 residues in the CDR3. Germline CDR1 is SGHTA and CDR2 is FQGNSA. V gave up 5 bases and J gave up 0 bases, with 14 bases separating them. The entire variable domain, with the rest obtained from reference TRBV7-2 and TRBJ2-7, is as follows: GAGVSQSPSNKVTEKGKDVELRCDPISGHTALYWYRQSLGQGLEFLIYFQGNSAPDKSGLPSDRFSAERTGGSVSTLTIQRTQQEDSAVYLCASSPGPGISYEQYFGPGTRLTVT.

This rearrangement joins TRBV9 to TRBJ1-1; D call uncertain. CDR3 length: 14 amino acids. CDR1 and CDR2 (germline): SGDLS, YYNGEE. With 4 bases removed from V and 0 bases from J, the gap between germline ends came to 10 bases. The CDR3 is CASSPDGLNTEAFF. CDR3 nucleotide sequence: TGTGCCAGCAGCCCGGACGGATTGAACACTGAAGCTTTCTTT. The variable domain in full, completed from reference TRBV9 and TRBJ1-1, reads DSGVTQTPKHLITATGQRVTLRCSPRSGDLSVYWYQQSLDQGLQFLIQYYNGEERAKGNILERFSAQQFPDLHSELNLSSLELGDSALYFCASSPDGLNTEAFFGQGTRLTVV.

V is TRBV3-1 and J is TRBJ1-2, with TRBD1 as a possible D gene (5 bases). CDR1 is LGHDT and CDR2 is YNNKEL in the germline V gene (reference sequence). The ends were cut back, 1 base at V and 1 base at J, with 16 bases in the middle. There are 17 residues in the CDR3. CDR3 DNA sequence: TGTGCCAGCAGCCAAGCCAAATGGACACCTTTTAACTATGGCTACACCTTC. Its protein product is CASSQAKWTPFNYGYTF.

This clonotype was seen many times. The chain recombines TRBV4-2 with TRBJ2-1, with D tentatively TRBD2 (7 bases). The CDR3 is 18 residues long. Per the germline V gene, CDR1 is LGHNA and CDR2 is YNFKEQ. Trimming took off 4 bases at V and 0 bases at J, with 19 bases between the two ends. The CDR3 spells CASSRGLSGDGSYNEQFF. As DNA, the CDR3 is TGTGCCAGCAGCCGGGGGCTAAGCGGGGATGGCTCCTACAATGAGCAGTTCTTC.

This clonotype was found a few times. V is TRBV19 and J is TRBJ2-4; D is uncertain. CDR1 is LNHDA and CDR2 is SQIVND in the germline V gene (reference sequence). The CDR3 loop spans 14 amino acids. Trimming stripped 3 bases from V and 3 bases from J, with 9 bases between. The CDR3 DNA reads TGTGCCAGTAGTATCCTTCTTAGCAAAAACATTCAGTACTTC. Amino acids: CASSILLSKNIQYF.

Many counts were recorded for this clonotype. The V gene is TRBV5-1, the J gene TRBJ2-3, with TRBD2 matching 12 bases. The CDR3 covers 12 residues. V trimming: 3 bases; J trimming: 10 bases; junction bases outside the gene matches: 0. The germline gives CDR1 SGHRS, CDR2 YFSETQ. CDR3 bases: TGCGCCAGCAGCTGGACTAGCGGGGCGCAGTATTTT. It translates to CASSWTSGAQYF.

CDR3 DNA: TGCAGTGCTAGAGGGCAGACTGAAGCTTTCTTT. It is translated as CSARGQTEAFF. The chain carries TRBV20-1 and TRBJ1-1; D is unclear. The CDR3 is made up of 11 amino acids. V lost 1 base, J lost 5 bases, and 5 bases lay in between. Germline CDR1 is DFQATT and CDR2 is SNEGSKA (reference sequence).

J is TRBJ2-1 and V is TRBV24-1; 7 nucleotides match TRBD2. The germline gives CDR1 KGHDR, CDR2 SFDVKD. This CDR3 has 15 amino acids. V gave up 5 bases and J gave up 4 bases; unmatched junction bases: 7. The CDR3 loop reads CATSGRGFGYNEQFF. The DNA of the CDR3 is TGTGCCACCAGTGGGCGGGGGTTCGGGTACAATGAGCAGTTCTTC.

The chain combines TRBV18 with TRBJ2-7; 10 bases line up with TRBD1. The junction had 5 bases not matched to a gene; V was cut back by 3 bases and J by 6 bases. Germline CDR1 reads KGHSH; CDR2 reads LQKENI. The CDR3 covers 14 residues. CDR3 residues: CASSPSDRGVEQYF. For the CDR3, the DNA is TGTGCCAGCTCACCTTCGGACAGGGGGGTCGAGCAGTACTTC. The variable domain in full, completed from reference TRBV18 and TRBJ2-7, reads NAGVMQNPRHLVRRRGQEARLRCSPMKGHSHVYWYRQLPEEGLKFMVYLQKENIIDESGMPKERFSAEFPKEGPSILRIQQVVRGDSAAYFCASSPSDRGVEQYFGPGTRLTVT.

This rearrangement joins TRBV12-3 or TRBV12-4 to TRBJ2-5; 9 bases match TRBD1. The J segment lost 2 bases and the V segment lost 6 bases, leaving 4 bases of the junction unmatched. The CDR3 totals 14 residues. The CDR3 nucleotides read TGTGCCAGCAGCGGGACAGGGCCTCAAGAGACCCAGTACTTC. It is translated as CASSGTGPQETQYF.

This clonotype turned up a few times. V usage is TRBV7-6 and J usage is TRBJ2-3; 7 positions match TRBD2. The germline CDR1 and CDR2 sequences are SGHVS and FNYEAQ. The CDR3 is 18 residues long. With 3 bases clipped from V and 0 bases from J, the junction kept 12 bases outside the gene matches. CDR3 bases: TGTGCCAGCAGCTTGACTACAGGTGGGAGGGCCAGCACAGATACGCAGTATTTT. Amino acid sequence: CASSLTTGGRASTDTQYF.

This rearrangement joins TRBV5-1 to TRBJ2-1, with TRBD2 matching 9 bases. V trimming: 9 bases; J trimming: 6 bases; junction bases outside the gene matches: 10. The germline V gene has CDR1 SGHRS and CDR2 YFSETQ. The CDR3 extends over 14 amino acids. This CDR3 is CAIRGEAGGNEQFF. The CDR3 DNA sequence: TGCGCCATTAGGGGAGAAGCGGGAGGCAATGAGCAGTTCTTC.

The V and J genes are TRBV29-1 and TRBJ1-2, with no clear D. CDR1 and CDR2 (germline): SQVTM, ANQGSEA. V shed 0 bases and J shed 4 bases, with 9 bases lying between them. The CDR3 extends over 13 amino acids. The CDR3 is CSVEDEARYGYTF. CDR3 in DNA: TGCAGCGTTGAAGATGAGGCCCGCTATGGCTACACCTTC.